One sample yielded the 7 T cell receptor beta chains listed below, sequenced in a study of T cells in Graves' hyperthyroidism and ophthalmopathy. Amplified TCR beta CDR3 regions came from RNA transcripts. A set of HTBI primers served as the primers for a first-round RT-PCR of the TCR CDR3. In TCRdb, the multiplex PCR reads were re-called with MiXCR into one record per CDR3 protein. Among about 520,000 distinct CDR3 sequences listed, approximately 25% were seen once. Sample: blood. These receptors originate from a woman in her 30s with Graves' ophthalmopathy.

With regard to this clonotype: The junction differs from germline at one of its ends, possibly a read error. The genes are TRBV5-1 and TRBJ1-2; D is ambiguous. CDR1 and CDR2 from the germline V gene are SGHRS and YFSETQ. The CDR3 has 13 residues. CDR3 coding DNA: TGCGCCAGCTCCGGACTGGCTCAATATGGTTACACCTTC. It is translated as CASSGLAQYGYTF.

The chain links TRBV14 to TRBJ1-1, with TRBD1 as a possible D gene (5 bases). Germline lookup yields CDR1 SGHDN and CDR2 FVKESK. V lost 3 bases, J lost 10 bases, and 18 bases lay in between. The CDR3 loop spans 14 amino acids. DNA for the CDR3: TGTGCCAGCAGCCAGGGGGAGGCTGACAAGACAGCTTTCTTT. Residues: CASSQGEADKTAFF.

This rearrangement joins TRBV2 to TRBJ2-7; D possibly corresponds to TRBD2 (6 bases). The CDR3 has 18 amino acids. Germline CDR1 reads SNHLY; CDR2 reads FYNNEI. V was pared by 0 bases and J by 2 bases, with 20 bases between. The CDR3: CASSEALRGAGSTYEQYF. Here the CDR3 DNA reads TGTGCCAGCAGTGAAGCGCTTCGGGGCGCGGGGTCGACCTACGAGCAGTACTTC. The whole variable domain, remainder taken from reference TRBV2 and TRBJ2-7, is EPEVTQTPSHQVTQMGQEVILRCVPISNHLYFYWYRQILGQKVEFLVSFYNNEISEKSEIFDDQFSVERPDGSNFTLKIRSTKLEDSAMYFCASSEALRGAGSTYEQYFGPGTRLTVT.

This clonotype was recorded many times. The junction departs from germline at one end; a sequencing error may be responsible. This chain joins TRBV6-2 or TRBV6-3 and TRBJ1-5; D remains unclear. CDR1 is MNHEY and CDR2 is SVGEGT in the germline V gene. The CDR3 runs to 12 residues. CDR3 loop: CASSFNLGPQHF. The CDR3 bases are TGCGCCAGCAGTTTCAACTTAGGGCCCCAGCATTTT.

This clonotype was observed at least ten times. The J gene is TRBJ1-1, the V gene TRBV2; 10 nucleotides match TRBD1. The J segment lost 7 bases and the V segment lost 7 bases, leaving 9 bases of the junction unmatched. CDR1 is SNHLY, CDR2 FYNNEI, per germline. This CDR3 comprises 14 residues. CDR3 sequence (DNA): TGTGCCAGCACCCGGGACAGGGGAAGTGGTGAAGCTTTCTTT. This translates into CASTRDRGSGEAFF.

This clonotype was observed at least ten times. This rearrangement joins TRBV15 to TRBJ1-1; no clear D gene. The germline gives CDR1 LNHNV, CDR2 YYDKDF (reference sequence). V was shortened by 0 bases and J by 1 base, with 3 bases between the two germline ends. The CDR3 is made up of 13 amino acids. Here the CDR3 reads CATSRDRNTEAFF. The CDR3 DNA sequence: TGTGCCACCAGCAGAGACCGGAACACTGAAGCTTTCTTT.

This clonotype was counted many times. The rearrangement links TRBV7-9 to TRBJ2-7, with 7 bases aligning to TRBD2. Per the germline V gene, CDR1 is SEHNR and CDR2 is FQNEAQ (reference sequence). V dropped 5 bases and J dropped 4; count of bases not matched to a gene: 11. CDR3 length equals 15 residues. CDR3 DNA: TGTGCCAGCAGCACCACGTTAGCGGGTGTATACGAGCAGTACTTC. This sequence encodes CASSTTLAGVYEQYF.